The next 26 T cell receptor beta chains were all read from a single sample in a study of early T cells in non-severe SARS-CoV-2 infection. TCRdb recomputed calls from the 5' RACE reads with MiXCR, one row per CDR3 protein. The sample has 85,000 to 100,000 distinct CDR3 sequences; approximately 11% are singletons. The starting material was whole blood, obtained at baseline. Receptor source: an adult who was a healthcare worker with PCR-confirmed SARS-CoV-2 infection or an uninfected control (not recorded which).

This clonotype was observed a handful of times. In DNA, the CDR3 is TGCAGTGCTCACGACACGCACGAGCAGTACTTC. Its protein product is CSAHDTHEQYF. V gene TRBV20-1 combines with J gene TRBJ2-7; D gene uncertain. This CDR3 contains 11 residues. The germline CDR1 and CDR2 sequences are DFQATT and SNEGSKA (reference sequence). Trimming took off 5 bases at V and 5 bases at J, with 10 bases between the two ends.

This chain links TRBV12-3 or TRBV12-4 with TRBJ1-1; no clear D. This CDR3 contains 14 residues. Trimming pared 0 bases from V and 0 bases from J, leaving 5 bases between. The CDR3 sequence is CASSLAGLNTEAFF. CDR3 in DNA: TGTGCCAGCAGTTTAGCGGGTCTGAACACTGAAGCTTTCTTT.

This rearrangement joins TRBV20-1 to TRBJ2-7; D gene uncertain. There are 13 residues in the CDR3. The ends were cut back, 3 bases at V and 1 base at J, with 10 bases in the middle. The V gene's germline CDR1 is DFQATT and CDR2 SNEGSKA (reference sequence). The CDR3 is CSASDASSYEQYF. CDR3 DNA: TGCAGTGCTAGCGACGCTTCGTCCTACGAGCAGTACTTC.

The V call is TRBV7-6, the J call TRBJ2-1, with TRBD1 matching over 9 bases. Germline values: CDR1 SGHVS, CDR2 FNYEAQ. The length of the CDR3 is 14 residues. Trimming cost V 6 bases and J 10 bases; bases outside gene matches: 10. CDR3 nucleotide sequence: TGTGCCAGCAGACCCGGGACAGGGTGGGGAGAGCAGTTCTTC. This translates into CASRPGTGWGEQFF.

This clonotype appeared many times. The chain uses TRBV7-9 and TRBJ1-3, with D maybe TRBD1 (5 bases). The CDR3 is 17 residues long. Germline loops: CDR1 SEHNR, CDR2 FQNEAQ (reference sequence). V was clipped by 4 bases and J by 0 bases, with 16 bases between them. The CDR3 nucleotides read TGTGCCAGCAGCTCGGGTATCCGGGACCGCTCTGGAAACACCATATATTTT. Translating it yields CASSSGIRDRSGNTIYF.

This clonotype was observed at least ten times. This chain connects TRBV7-8 to TRBJ2-7; 7 bases align to TRBD1. In germline, CDR1 is SGHVS, CDR2 FQNEAQ. The CDR3 has 12 residues. J was trimmed by 6 bases and V by 4 bases; bases with no gene match: 3. The CDR3 nucleotides are TGTGCCAGCAGCTCTTACAGGGGCGAGCAGTACTTC. Its protein is CASSSYRGEQYF.

This clonotype was detected many times. This sequence joins TRBV7-9 and TRBJ1-1, with 7 bases fitting TRBD1. CDR1 is SEHNR and CDR2 is FQNEAQ in the germline V gene (reference sequence). This CDR3 has 15 residues. The V segment lost 4 bases and the J segment 0 bases; nucleotides outside the gene matches: 5. CDR3 sequence (DNA): TGTGCCAGCAGCTCCCCGACAGGGATGAACACTGAAGCTTTCTTT. It yields the protein CASSSPTGMNTEAFF.

This clonotype was counted many times. The chain couples TRBV6-1 to TRBJ2-7; D uncertain. The length of the CDR3 is 14 residues. CDR1 is MNHNS and CDR2 is SASEGT in the germline V gene. Trimming stripped 7 bases from V and 0 bases from J, with 13 bases between. CDR3 protein: CASKPVPFSYEQYF. The CDR3 region has the DNA TGTGCCAGCAAGCCAGTGCCCTTCTCCTACGAGCAGTACTTC.

Turning to this clonotype: Germline and junction disagree at one end, which may indicate a read error. The chain couples TRBV20-1 to TRBJ2-3, with 9 bases aligning to TRBD1. The CDR3 is made up of 14 amino acids. Germline CDR1 DFQATT, CDR2 SNEGSKA (reference sequence). The CDR3 is CSARGTGATDMQYF. For the CDR3, the DNA is TGCAGTGCTAGAGGGACAGGGGCCACAGATATGCAGTATTTT.

In this sample, this clonotype turned up many times. The V gene is TRBV5-1, the J gene TRBJ2-3; TRBD1 is a possible D gene (6 bases). Germline V gene data show CDR1 as SGHRS and CDR2 as YFSETQ. CDR3 length: 14 amino acids. The V gene lost 2 bases and the J gene lost 2 bases, with 9 bases spanning the gap. The CDR3 spells CASSLQGYTDTQYF. CDR3 sequence (DNA): TGCGCCAGCAGCTTACAGGGATACACAGATACGCAGTATTTT. The entire variable domain, with the rest obtained from reference TRBV5-1 and TRBJ2-3, is as follows: KAGVTQTPRYLIKTRGQQVTLSCSPISGHRSVSWYQQTPGQGLQFLFEYFSETQRNKGNFPGRFSGRQFSNSRSEMNVSTLELGDSALYLCASSLQGYTDTQYFGPGTRLTVL.

The chain recombines TRBV5-1 with TRBJ2-1, with no clear D. The CDR3 spans 15 residues. Germline CDR1 reads SGHRS; CDR2 reads YFSETQ. Trimming took 4 bases from V and 5 from J, leaving 16 bases between them. This chain's CDR3 is CASSPWAGSDNEQFF. For the CDR3, the DNA is TGCGCCAGCAGCCCCTGGGCAGGATCGGACAATGAGCAGTTCTTC.

J is TRBJ1-3 and V is TRBV29-1; TRBD1 is a possible D gene (5 bases). Germline V CDR1 and CDR2: SQVTM, ANQGSEA. V was trimmed by 0 bases and J by 1 base, leaving 7 bases between them. The CDR3 runs to 14 residues. CDR3 loop: CSVEDGTSGNTIYF. The CDR3 DNA reads TGCAGCGTTGAAGACGGGACGTCTGGAAACACCATATATTTT.

The chain carries TRBV27 and TRBJ2-7, with unresolved D. With 3 bases removed from V and 8 bases from J, the gap between germline ends came to 14 bases. This CDR3 has 13 residues. Germline CDR1 and CDR2: MNHEY and SMNVEV (reference sequence). As DNA, the CDR3 is TGTGCCAGCAGTTTCGGCAGTCTAAAGAAGCAGTACTTC. It specifies CASSFGSLKKQYF.

This clonotype was counted only a few times. The genes are TRBV28 and TRBJ2-2; 8 bases fit TRBD2. V shed 5 bases and J 5 bases; nucleotides not matched to a gene: 13. The CDR3 is 17 residues long. Germline-derived CDR1 and CDR2 are MDHEN and SYDVKM. The CDR3 region has the DNA TGTGCCAGCAGTGCCGCCGGGACTAGAGGGGTGACCGGGGAGCTGTTTTTT. Translated: CASSAAGTRGVTGELFF.

This clonotype has a handful of counts. This rearrangement joins TRBV2 to TRBJ1-2; D ambiguous. Germline loops: CDR1 SNHLY, CDR2 FYNNEI. V shed 7 bases and J shed 2 bases, with 8 bases lying between them. CDR3 length: 12 amino acids. The CDR3 loop reads CASKAENYGYTF. The CDR3 DNA sequence: TGTGCCAGCAAGGCGGAGAACTATGGCTACACCTTC. Full variable domain (outside the CDR3, taken from reference TRBV2 and TRBJ1-2): EPEVTQTPSHQVTQMGQEVILRCVPISNHLYFYWYRQILGQKVEFLVSFYNNEISEKSEIFDDQFSVERPDGSNFTLKIRSTKLEDSAMYFCASKAENYGYTFGSGTRLTVV.

This clonotype was picked up many times. The chain links TRBV19 to TRBJ2-4; D is uncertain. Germline V gives CDR1 LNHDA, CDR2 SQIVND (reference sequence). Between the trimmed V and J ends, which lost 4 bases and 2 bases, there was a span of 9 bases. This CDR3 comprises 14 residues. The CDR3 sequence: CASSTVYTKNIQYF. As DNA, the CDR3 is TGTGCCAGTAGTACAGTGTATACCAAAAACATTCAGTACTTC. Using reference TRBV19 and TRBJ2-4 for the parts outside the CDR3, the full variable domain is DGGITQSPKYLFRKEGQNVTLSCEQNLNHDAMYWYRQDPGQGLRLIYYSQIVNDFQKGDIAEGYSVSREKKESFPLTVTSAQKNPTAFYLCASSTVYTKNIQYFGAGTRLSVL.

A few counts support this clonotype. The chain recombines TRBV28 with TRBJ2-7; D unclear. The V gene's germline CDR1 is MDHEN and CDR2 SYDVKM. CDR3 length: 13 residues. Trimming shortened V by 4 bases and J by 4 bases, and 11 bases separated the two germline ends. In nucleotides, the CDR3 is TGTGCCAGCAGTTCCCCGTCGCGGTACGAGCAGTACTTC. Its translation is CASSSPSRYEQYF.

This clonotype was counted a few times. The chain couples TRBV29-1 to TRBJ2-1, with 9 bases matching TRBD1. Germline V CDR1 and CDR2: SQVTM, ANQGSEA. After removal of 0 bases from V and 3 bases from J, the junction contained 3 bases not matched to a gene. The CDR3 has 15 residues. The CDR3 DNA follows: TGCAGCGTTGAAGATATGGACAGGGGCTACAATGAGCAGTTCTTC. This encodes CSVEDMDRGYNEQFF.

This clonotype came up a few times. The chain recombines TRBV6-5 with TRBJ2-1, with TRBD2 matching over 8 bases. CDR1 MNHEY and CDR2 SVGAGI come from the germline V gene. V lost 6 bases, J lost 5 bases, and 6 bases stayed unmatched. This CDR3 spans 14 amino acids. Written as DNA, the CDR3 is TGTGCCAGCAGCCAAACTAGCGGACACAATGAGCAGTTCTTC. Protein product: CASSQTSGHNEQFF.

This clonotype was seen repeatedly, ten times or more. V is TRBV5-1 and J is TRBJ2-1; 7 bases are shared with TRBD1. Trimming took 0 bases from V and 4 from J; bases not matched to a gene: 1. This CDR3 comprises 14 residues. Germline V lookup: CDR1 SGHRS, CDR2 YFSETQ. The CDR3 reads CASSLGQGYNEQFF. The DNA of the CDR3 is TGCGCCAGCAGCTTGGGACAGGGATACAATGAGCAGTTCTTC. The whole variable domain, remainder taken from reference TRBV5-1 and TRBJ2-1, is KAGVTQTPRYLIKTRGQQVTLSCSPISGHRSVSWYQQTPGQGLQFLFEYFSETQRNKGNFPGRFSGRQFSNSRSEMNVSTLELGDSALYLCASSLGQGYNEQFFGPGTRLTVL.

This clonotype appeared many times. This chain joins TRBV11-1 and TRBJ1-2; TRBD1 aligns across 7 bases. CDR3 length: 15 residues. Per the germline V gene, CDR1 is SGHAT and CDR2 is FQDESV (reference sequence). The junction had 14 bases not matched to a gene; V was cut back by 5 bases and J by 8 bases. CDR3 loop: CASSPPRQGLDGYTF. Written as DNA, the CDR3 is TGTGCCAGCAGCCCCCCCAGACAGGGTCTGGACGGCTACACCTTC.

The chain links TRBV4-1 to TRBJ2-7, with 7 bases matching TRBD1. Trimming at V came to 0 bases and at J to 2 bases, leaving 10 bases not matched to a gene. Germline V gene data show CDR1 as MGHRA and CDR2 as YSYEKL. CDR3 size: 17 residues. The CDR3 DNA is TGCGCCAGCAGCCAAGATACCAACCGGGACAGAACCTACGAGCAGTACTTC. This encodes CASSQDTNRDRTYEQYF.

The table lists this clonotype with a few counts. V and J are TRBV19 and TRBJ1-2; TRBD1 is a possible D gene (5 bases). The germline V gene encodes CDR1 LNHDA and CDR2 SQIVND (reference sequence). The V end lost 4 bases, the J end lost 7 bases, and 16 bases lay between the germline ends. The length of the CDR3 is 14 residues. The DNA of the CDR3 is TGTGCCAGTAGTACCCTAGGGACGGAGACTGGCTACACCTTC. It codes for CASSTLGTETGYTF.

This chain links TRBV7-2 with TRBJ2-3; 15 nucleotides line up with TRBD2. Losses at the gene ends were 3 bases for V and 4 bases for J; bases not matched to a gene: 2. The CDR3 loop spans 16 amino acids. In germline, CDR1 is SGHTA, CDR2 FQGNSA. The CDR3 nucleotides are TGTGCCAGCAGCTTTGGACTAGCGGGGGGGGCAGATACGCAGTATTTT. It specifies CASSFGLAGGADTQYF.

This clonotype was detected many times. The J gene is TRBJ1-2, the V gene TRBV28; D unresolved. This CDR3 is 14 amino acids long. The germline gives CDR1 MDHEN, CDR2 SYDVKM. V was clipped by 5 bases and J by 5 bases, with 15 bases between them. The CDR3: CASSAAAQEYGYTF. Here the CDR3 DNA reads TGTGCCAGCAGTGCCGCTGCCCAAGAATATGGCTACACCTTC.

The chain joins TRBV6-6 to TRBJ2-1; TRBD1 agrees at 8 bases. The V and J ends lost 2 bases and 6 bases, in that order; junction bases with no gene match: 3. There are 14 residues in the CDR3. Germline V gene sequence: CDR1 MNHNY, CDR2 SVGAGI (reference sequence). CDR3 in amino acids: CASSYGQGGNEQFF. The CDR3 DNA follows: TGTGCCAGCAGTTACGGACAGGGAGGCAATGAGCAGTTCTTC.